Below, 13 T cell receptor beta chains from the same sample are listed, as sequenced in a study of blood T cells in healthy people across ages. A J-beta primer mix and a sample-barcoded 5' primer were used in a second PCR of roughly 6 to 12 cycles. TCRdb used MiXCR to reprocess the 5' RACE reads, holding one entry per CDR3 protein. The sample has over 550,000 distinct CDR3 sequences, about 28% seen once; the top ten hold 15% to 18%. The sample consisted of blood. The source is a woman at least 80 years old in good health.

Notes on this clonotype: A much larger clone is a single base away; this may be a read error. The rearrangement uses TRBV20-1 and TRBJ2-1; 8 bases align to TRBD1. Trimming took 6 bases from V and 2 from J; bases not matched to a gene: 18. Germline values: CDR1 DFQATT, CDR2 SNEGSKA (reference sequence). This CDR3 region has 18 residues. In DNA, the CDR3 is TGCAGTGCCCTACCAGGACAGGGCCTTTTAAGCCCCTACAATGAGCAGTTCTTC. Encoded protein: CSALPGQGLLSPYNEQFF.

This clonotype came up a few times. Relative to the germline gene, one junction end is altered; a read error may explain this. J is TRBJ1-2 and V is TRBV7-2; unclear D gene. The CDR3 spans 15 residues. Germline V CDR1 and CDR2: SGHTA, FQGNSA. CDR3 in DNA: TGTGCCAGCAGCTTAGATACCACGACTTCCTATGGCCACACCTTC. This gives the protein CASSLDTTTSYGHTF. The whole variable domain, filled in from reference TRBV7-2 and TRBJ1-2, reads GAGVSQSPSNKVTEKGKDVELRCDPISGHTALYWYRQSLGQGLEFLIYFQGNSAPDKSGLPSDRFSAERTGGSVSTLTIQRTQQEDSAVYLCASSLDTTTSYGHTFGSGTRLTVV.

This clonotype has at least ten counts. The CDR3 coding sequence is TGTGCCAGCAGCCGAATAGGGGGTTCTAACCAAGAGACCCAGTACTTC. Protein: CASSRIGGSNQETQYF. The chain couples TRBV7-2 to TRBJ2-5; possible D gene TRBD1, 6 bases. V was cut by 5 bases and J by 0 bases, with 16 bases left in between. The germline V gene encodes CDR1 SGHTA and CDR2 FQGNSA. CDR3 length equals 16 residues.

On this clonotype: One base away lies a much larger clone, so this may be a sequencing read error. The rearrangement joins TRBV5-1 to TRBJ2-7; weak D call: TRBD2 (6 bases). Germline-derived CDR1 and CDR2 are SGHRS and YFSETQ. CDR3 size: 17 residues. The CDR3 region has the DNA TGCGCCAACAGCCTACGGTGGGCGGGACTCTCCTACAATGAGCAGTACTTC. It is translated as CANSLRWAGLSYNEQYF.

This sequence joins TRBV20-1 and TRBJ2-5, with 8 bases lining up with TRBD1. Germline CDR1 DFQATT, CDR2 SNEGSKA (reference sequence). Germline trimming cut 5 bases from V and 5 bases from J; bases unmatched to any gene: 10. CDR3 length equals 14 residues. The CDR3 DNA is TGCAGTGCTCTGGACAGGGCAGGTACTGAGACCCAGTACTTC. It translates to CSALDRAGTETQYF.

The rearrangement links TRBV11-1 to TRBJ2-3; 11 nucleotides match TRBD2. The CDR3 loop spans 17 amino acids. V lost 4 bases to trimming and J lost 3 bases; unmatched junction nucleotides: 9. Germline V gene sequence: CDR1 SGHAT, CDR2 FQDESV (reference sequence). This CDR3 is CASSSQPGTSGTDTQYF. The CDR3 bases are TGTGCCAGCAGCTCACAGCCCGGGACTAGCGGAACAGATACGCAGTATTTT.

As regards this clonotype: This may stem from a read error, because a much larger clone lies one nucleotide away. The chain couples TRBV7-6 to TRBJ2-1; the match to TRBD1 covers 9 bases. The CDR3 spans 14 residues. V was pared by 5 bases and J by 6 bases, with 5 bases of the junction left unmatched. The germline V gene encodes CDR1 SGHVS and CDR2 FNYEAQ. The CDR3 DNA sequence: TGTGCCAGCAGCGTACAGGGGGCATTCAATGAGCAGTTCTTC. Translation: CASSVQGAFNEQFF.

This clonotype has at least ten counts. The chain is built from TRBV7-9 and TRBJ1-6; D gene uncertain. Germline loops: CDR1 SEHNR, CDR2 FQNEAQ (reference sequence). V dropped 1 base and J dropped 8 bases, with 15 bases sitting between them. The CDR3 length is 16 residues. CDR3 residues: CASSLVAGVKDSPLHF. The DNA for the CDR3 is TGTGCCAGCAGCTTAGTGGCTGGGGTTAAGGATTCACCCCTCCACTTT.

The chain couples TRBV3-1 to TRBJ1-2, with a possible D match to TRBD1 (5 bases). Germline-derived CDR1 and CDR2 are LGHDT and YNNKEL (reference sequence). V was trimmed by 1 base and J by 4 bases, leaving 13 bases between them. This CDR3 contains 15 residues. CDR3 DNA sequence: TGTGCCAGCAGCCAAGTCGAGGGGCAGCTCTATGGCTACACCTTC. Amino acids: CASSQVEGQLYGYTF.

This clonotype was seen a handful of times. The V and J genes are TRBV5-6 and TRBJ1-4, with D maybe TRBD1 (5 bases). Germline lookup yields CDR1 SGHDT and CDR2 YYEEEE. The CDR3 consists of 15 residues. The V gene lost 1 base and the J gene lost 7 bases, with 14 bases spanning the gap. CDR3 residues: CASSLSGTAREKLFF. The CDR3 DNA reads as TGTGCCAGCAGCTTGTCAGGGACCGCACGTGAAAAACTGTTTTTT.

The V and J genes are TRBV6-5 and TRBJ2-1; TRBD2 might be the D (6 bases). Looked up from germline, CDR1 is MNHEY and CDR2 is SVGAGI. With 5 bases removed from V and 9 bases from J, the gap between germline ends came to 17 bases. The CDR3 extends over 14 amino acids. CDR3 region: CASSPGGTSGEQFF. For the CDR3, the DNA is TGTGCCAGCAGTCCAGGCGGGACGTCGGGTGAGCAGTTCTTC.

This clonotype has ten or more counts. This chain links TRBV29-1 with TRBJ2-1; TRBD2 matches 7 bases. Germline V gene lookup returns CDR1 SQVTM and CDR2 ANQGSEA. This CDR3 spans 12 amino acids. V trimming: 0 bases; J trimming: 7 bases; junction bases outside the gene matches: 0. CDR3 amino acids: CSVEDGGNEQFF. Written as DNA, the CDR3 is TGCAGCGTTGAAGACGGGGGGAATGAGCAGTTCTTC.

Of note for this clonotype: It may be a read error: a sequence one base away is much more abundant. CDR3 nucleotide sequence: TGTGCCAGCAGCTCCGGGACAGACAAAAACATTCAGTACTTC. Translated: CASSSGTDKNIQYF. The J gene is TRBJ2-4, the V gene TRBV6-5, with 7 nucleotides matching TRBD1. The CDR3 contains 14 residues. The V segment lost 6 bases and the J segment 3 bases; nucleotides outside the gene matches: 5. Germline lookup yields CDR1 MNHEY and CDR2 SVGAGI.